These T cell receptor beta chains were read from a single sample in a study of T-cell memory formation after mild COVID-19. TCRdb itself ran the 5' RACE reads through MiXCR, one entry per CDR3 protein. Among 250,000 to 350,000 distinct CDR3 sequences listed, approximately 14% were seen once. Source material: PBMCs or a T cell subset sorted from them (not recorded which). The receptors stem from a man between 18 and 35 years old who had mild COVID-19 (a few samples of this study predate the infection). Cell type and time point are not known. Both conserved end residues are part of each CDR3. D genes are given only for firm matches. The listing skips clone size in some rows; elsewhere it reads once, few, many or a size class.

size | J | D | V | length | DNA | CDR3
- | TRBJ1-4 | - | TRBV6-6 | 14 | TGTGCCAGCAGCGATACAGGTTTCATCACGAAACTGTTTTTT | CASSDTGFITKLFF
many | TRBJ2-5 | - | TRBV2 | 12 | TGTGCCAGCAGGGCGGACAGAGAGACCCAGTACTTC | CASRADRETQYF
few | TRBJ2-2 | - | TRBV28 | 14 | TGTGCCAGCAGTATTGGAGGGCGTGGCGGGGAGCTGTTTTTT | CASSIGGRGGELFF
- | TRBJ1-5 | TRBD1 | TRBV19 | 14 | TGTGCCAGTAGTATAGCTACAGGGGGTCAGCCCCAGCATTTT | CASSIATGGQPQHF
few | TRBJ2-3 | - | TRBV15 | 16 | TGTGCCACCAGCAGAGAATGGCAGTTGAGCACAGATACGCAGTATTTT | CATSREWQLSTDTQYF
few | TRBJ2-1 | - | TRBV11-2 | 13 | TGTGCCAGCAGCTTAGGGCCTGAAGGGGAGCAGTTCTTC | CASSLGPEGEQFF
- | TRBJ2-1 | TRBD2 | TRBV20-1 | 14 | TGCAGTGCCCCCGACGGGGGGTCCTACAATGAGCAGTTCTTC | CSAPDGGSYNEQFF
- | TRBJ2-7 | - | TRBV11-3 | 14 | TGTGCCAGCAGCTTAAGTTGGCCCACCTACGAGCAGTACTTC | CASSLSWPTYEQYF
- | TRBJ2-2 | - | TRBV7-3 | 13 | TGTGCCAGCAGCTCGCTCTACACCGGGGAGCTGTTTTTT | CASSSLYTGELFF
few | TRBJ1-2 | TRBD1 | TRBV29-1 | 13 | TGCAGCGTTGAAGTGACAGGGGAATATGGCTACACCTTC | CSVEVTGEYGYTF
few | TRBJ1-6 | TRBD1 | TRBV14 | 17 | TGTGCCAGCAGCCATACCGGGAGGACAGGGATCGGTTCACCCCTCCACTTT | CASSHTGRTGIGSPLHF
- | TRBJ1-1 | - | TRBV12-3/TRBV12-4 | 11 | TGTGCCAGTCTTCAGGGCACTGAAGCTTTCTTT | CASLQGTEAFF
few | TRBJ1-1 | TRBD1 | TRBV5-1 | 14 | TGCGCCAGCAGCTTGGTCGGGACAGGAGATGAAGCTTTCTTT | CASSLVGTGDEAFF
- | TRBJ2-7 | TRBD1 | TRBV18 | 14 | TGTGCCAGCTCACAATCAGGGGGCTCCTACGAGCAGTACTTC | CASSQSGGSYEQYF
few | TRBJ1-2 | - | TRBV4-2 | 16 | TGTGCCAGCAGCCAAGATGTAGGGCAGCCTAACTATGGCTACACCTTC | CASSQDVGQPNYGYTF
- | TRBJ1-3 | - | TRBV10-1 | 11 | TGCGCCAGCAGTGAAGTATACACCATATATTTT | CASSEVYTIYF
few | TRBJ2-5 | TRBD2 | TRBV9 | 13 | TGTGCCAGCAACCCTAGCGGGGAAGAGACCCAGTACTTC | CASNPSGEETQYF
- | TRBJ1-2 | - | TRBV7-2 | 14 | TGTGCCAGCAGCTTAGTATATCGCACTGGTGGCTACACCTTC | CASSLVYRTGGYTF
- | TRBJ1-2 | - | TRBV12-3/TRBV12-4 | 14 | TGTGCCAGCAGATTCGGCAGGGCTAACTATGGCTACACCTTC | CASRFGRANYGYTF
few | TRBJ2-3 | TRBD2 | TRBV7-2 | 15 | TGTGCCAGCACCAATCTTGCGGGGGTAGAAGATACGCAGTATTTT | CASTNLAGVEDTQYF
- | TRBJ2-2 | - | TRBV29-1 | 13 | TGCAGCATCTCCGGGCCGTCCAGCGGGGAGCTGTTTTTT | CSISGPSSGELFF
- | TRBJ1-3 | - | TRBV7-9 | 12 | TGTGCCAGCAGCCTAGGCCGGGACACCATATATTTT | CASSLGRDTIYF
few | TRBJ2-1 | - | TRBV7-9 | 13 | TGTGCCAGCAGCCCCGCCCAGGGCTATGAGCAGTTCTTC | CASSPAQGYEQFF
- | TRBJ2-2 | - | TRBV5-1 | 17 | TGCGCCAGCACTTCCCTGAGTGGGGGGCGAGAGACCGGGGAGCTGTTTTTT | CASTSLSGGRETGELFF
- | TRBJ2-1 | - | TRBV5-1 | 14 | TGCGCCAGCAGCCCCCGGGACGGACACAATGAGCAGTTCTTC | CASSPRDGHNEQFF
- | TRBJ1-4 | TRBD1 | TRBV18 | 14 | TGTGCCAGCTCACCGGGACAGAATAATGAAAAACTGTTTTTT | CASSPGQNNEKLFF
- | TRBJ1-2 | - | TRBV7-8 | 13 | TGTGCCAGCAGCCGGGGTGAATACAGGGTCTACACCTTC | CASSRGEYRVYTF
few | TRBJ1-4 | - | TRBV12-3/TRBV12-4 | 14 | TGTGCCAGCAGTTTAAGCAGATCCAATGAAAAACTGTTTTTT | CASSLSRSNEKLFF
- | TRBJ2-7 | TRBD1 | TRBV7-2 | 15 | TGTGCCAGCAGCCCCGGTCCAGGGGGAATCTACGAGCAGTACTTC | CASSPGPGGIYEQYF
few | TRBJ2-4 | - | TRBV6-2/TRBV6-3 | 15 | TGTGCCAGCAGTTTTAGGGGCCTAGCCAAAAACATTCAGTACTTC | CASSFRGLAKNIQYF
- | TRBJ1-2 | - | TRBV10-3 | 12 | TGTGCCATCAGTGCATTCGAAGATGGCTACACCTTC | CAISAFEDGYTF
- | TRBJ2-1 | TRBD2 | TRBV29-1 | 16 | TGCAGCGTTGAAGATTCCGGCGGGGGGGTCTACAATGAGCAGTTCTTC | CSVEDSGGGVYNEQFF
few | TRBJ2-7 | - | TRBV7-8 | 15 | TGTGCCAGCAGCTTTCGGCATGAGGGTACCTACGAGCAGTACTTC | CASSFRHEGTYEQYF
- | TRBJ1-2 | - | TRBV5-1 | 15 | TGCGCCAGCAGCTTGATTGCAGGCGACCACTATGGCTACACCTTC | CASSLIAGDHYGYTF
few | TRBJ1-3 | TRBD1 | TRBV5-1 | 16 | TGCGCCAGCAGCCAATCCGGGACAGGAGTCGGAAACACCATATATTTT | CASSQSGTGVGNTIYF
many | TRBJ2-1 | TRBD2 | TRBV6-4 | 15 | TGTGCCAGCAGTGACTCGGCGGGGGGGAATAATGAGCAGTTCTTC | CASSDSAGGNNEQFF
few | TRBJ1-6 | - | TRBV5-5 | 15 | TGTGCCAGCAGCGCGGGAAGCAGTTTCAATTCACCCCTCCACTTT | CASSAGSSFNSPLHF
many | TRBJ2-7 | - | TRBV10-1 | 16 | TGCGCCAGCAGTGAGTCGATTGGGGGGACCCCTATTCGGCGGTACTTC | CASSESIGGTPIRRYF
few | TRBJ2-3 | TRBD2 | TRBV6-5 | 14 | TGTGCCAGCAGTGATACTAGCGGCACAGATACGCAGTATTTT | CASSDTSGTDTQYF
- | TRBJ2-3 | - | TRBV5-1 | 14 | TGCGCCAGCAGCTCCGACAGAGCCACAGATACGCAGTATTTT | CASSSDRATDTQYF
- | TRBJ1-5 | - | TRBV12-3/TRBV12-4 | 14 | TGTGCCAGCAGTCCGGGACCGTTAAATCAGCCCCAGCATTTT | CASSPGPLNQPQHF
- | TRBJ2-3 | - | TRBV6-1 | 14 | TGTGCCAGCCTTTTAAGACCTAGCACAGATACGCAGTATTTT | CASLLRPSTDTQYF
many | TRBJ1-1 | - | TRBV7-2 | 13 | TGTGCCAGCAGCGGAACGGGGGCCACTGAAGCTTTCTTT | CASSGTGATEAFF
- | TRBJ1-1 | - | TRBV12-3/TRBV12-4 | 14 | TGTGCCAGCAGCCCTGCTAGATCAGGCACTGAAGCTTTCTTT | CASSPARSGTEAFF
few | TRBJ2-7 | - | TRBV11-2 | 15 | TGTGCCAGCAGCTTAGAGGCAGGGGGGGAGTACGAGCAGTACTTC | CASSLEAGGEYEQYF
- | TRBJ2-7 | - | TRBV6-6 | 15 | TGTGCCAGCACCTTCGACGGACGAGGGGCCTACGAGCAGTACTTC | CASTFDGRGAYEQYF
once | TRBJ2-1 | - | TRBV5-1 | 14 | TGCGCCAGCAGCCCTGTCGGGAGTTACAATGAGCAGTTCTTC | CASSPVGSYNEQFF
- | TRBJ2-3 | - | TRBV28 | 14 | TGTGCCAGCAGTTCGTCGCAACCCACAGATACGCAGTATTTT | CASSSSQPTDTQYF
few | TRBJ1-2 | TRBD1 | TRBV5-1 | 16 | TGCGCCAGCAGCTTGGGACAGGGCCGCTCTAACTATGGCTACACCTTC | CASSLGQGRSNYGYTF
many | TRBJ2-5 | - | TRBV7-8 | 15 | TGTGCCAGCAGTCAGATGGGGCAGGGCGAAGAGACCCAGTACTTC | CASSQMGQGEETQYF
few | TRBJ1-4 | - | TRBV4-3 | 15 | TGCGCCAGCAGCCAAGAGCAGGGCATTAATGAAAAACTGTTTTTT | CASSQEQGINEKLFF
- | TRBJ2-7 | TRBD1 | TRBV6-5 | 13 | TGTGCCAGCAGTTACCGACAGGGCTACGAGAAGTACTTC | CASSYRQGYEKYF
many | TRBJ2-7 | - | TRBV9 | 14 | TGTGCCAGCAGCGTAACGCCCAGGGAGAACGAGCAGTACTTC | CASSVTPRENEQYF
few | TRBJ2-5 | TRBD1 | TRBV29-1 | 13 | TGCAGCGTTGGTAGGGACAGTCAAGAGACCCAGTACTTC | CSVGRDSQETQYF
- | TRBJ1-2 | - | TRBV4-2 | 14 | TGTGCCAGCAGCCAAGACGGGCGGAACTATGGCTACACCTTC | CASSQDGRNYGYTF
- | TRBJ1-1 | - | TRBV2 | 15 | TGTGCCAGCAGTGAAAGGGCAATCCGGTACACTGAAGCTTTCTTT | CASSERAIRYTEAFF
few | TRBJ1-1 | - | TRBV6-6 | 14 | TGTGCCAGCAACAGACCAGGATTGGACACTGAAGCTTTCTTT | CASNRPGLDTEAFF
few | TRBJ2-1 | - | TRBV6-5 | 14 | TGTGCCAGCAGTCGACTCTCAGGGGCGAATGAGCAGTTCTTC | CASSRLSGANEQFF
- | TRBJ1-1 | - | TRBV2 | 15 | TGTGCCAGCAGAACCCTGACGGACCCGAACGCTGAAGCTTTCTTT | CASRTLTDPNAEAFF